Below, 26 T cell receptor beta chains from the same sample are listed, as sequenced in a study of radiotherapy plus CTLA-4 blockade in lung cancer. Measured with immunoSEQ multiplex PCR; TCRdb has only the in-frame clones, and not every one. The repertoire holds around 100,000 clones, 81% seen once, with 3% to 4% in the top ten. The specimen comprised peripheral blood, sampled from a patient treated with radiotherapy plus ipilimumab. Source of these receptors: a human donor with non-small cell lung cancer that progressed on radiotherapy plus ipilimumab. Some clones in this sample may be carry-over from other donors' samples.

This clone has just a few counts. V usage is TRBV4-1 and J usage is TRBJ2-5; 8 bases fit TRBD2. Trimming took 0 bases from V and 5 from J; bases not matched to a gene: 14. The CDR3 is 18 amino acids. Germline CDR1 is MGHRA and CDR2 is YSYEKL. This CDR3 is CASSQEFVAGLSRETQYF. As DNA, the CDR3 is TGCGCCAGCAGCCAAGAATTCGTAGCGGGGCTGTCCAGGGAGACCCAGTACTTC.

The chain links TRBV2 to TRBJ2-1; a weak D match, TRBD1 (5 bases). This CDR3 contains 10 residues. Germline loops: CDR1 SNHLY, CDR2 FYNNEI. Trimming took off 8 bases at V and 10 bases at J, with 9 bases between the two ends. The CDR3 is CASDQGEQFF. In nucleotides, the CDR3 is TGTGCCAGCGATCAGGGAGAGCAGTTCTTC. The complete variable domain, with remaining parts taken from reference TRBV2 and TRBJ2-1, reads EPEVTQTPSHQVTQMGQEVILRCVPISNHLYFYWYRQILGQKVEFLVSFYNNEISEKSEIFDDQFSVERPDGSNFTLKIRSTKLEDSAMYFCASDQGEQFFGPGTRLTVL.

This chain connects TRBV6-1 to TRBJ1-5; D unclear. Trimming left V 0 bases short and J 4 bases short, with 4 bases between. Germline lookup yields CDR1 MNHNS and CDR2 SASEGT. The CDR3 has 13 amino acids. As DNA, the CDR3 is TGTGCCAGCAGTGAAGCCCCAAATCAGCCCCAGCATTTT. Residues: CASSEAPNQPQHF.

This clone appeared a single time. The chain couples TRBV7-2 to TRBJ2-3; TRBD2 aligns across 9 bases. The germline V gene encodes CDR1 SGHTA and CDR2 FQGNSA. The junction had 5 bases not matched to a gene; V was cut back by 5 bases and J by 2 bases. The CDR3 loop spans 15 amino acids. This CDR3 is CASSPSGIYTDTQYF. The CDR3 nucleotides are TGTGCCAGCAGCCCTAGCGGGATCTACACAGATACGCAGTATTTT.

The CDR3 loop is CASSQSGNKNIQYF. The CDR3 DNA sequence: TGTGCCAGCAGTCAGAGCGGAAACAAAAACATTCAGTACTTC. The J gene is TRBJ2-4, the V gene TRBV2; possible D gene TRBD2, 5 bases. This CDR3 has 14 amino acids. Germline CDR1 SNHLY, CDR2 FYNNEI. Trimming stripped 5 bases from V and 3 bases from J, with 11 bases between. The complete variable domain, with remaining parts taken from reference TRBV2 and TRBJ2-4, reads EPEVTQTPSHQVTQMGQEVILRCVPISNHLYFYWYRQILGQKVEFLVSFYNNEISEKSEIFDDQFSVERPDGSNFTLKIRSTKLEDSAMYFCASSQSGNKNIQYFGAGTRLSVL.

The rearrangement links TRBV30 to TRBJ2-1; weak D call: TRBD2 (6 bases). Germline CDR1 GTSNPN, CDR2 SVGIG (reference sequence). The V and J ends lost 1 base and 10 bases respectively, with 8 bases between them. The CDR3 is 11 amino acids. In DNA form, the CDR3 reads TGTGCCTGGAGTGAAGGAGGGGAGCAGTTCTTC. It is translated as CAWSEGGEQFF.

This chain links TRBV30 with TRBJ2-1; D is ambiguous. The CDR3 runs to 14 residues. CDR1 GTSNPN and CDR2 SVGIG come from the germline V gene (reference sequence). The ends were cut back, 4 bases at V and 3 bases at J, with 13 bases in the middle. The CDR3: CAWIWSENYNEQFF. Here the CDR3 DNA reads TGTGCCTGGATTTGGTCAGAGAACTACAATGAGCAGTTCTTC.

The J gene is TRBJ2-6, the V gene TRBV27; 7 bases are shared with TRBD1. Germline lookup yields CDR1 MNHEY and CDR2 SMNVEV (reference sequence). The V segment lost 5 bases and the J segment 0 bases; nucleotides outside the gene matches: 10. The CDR3 contains 18 residues. The CDR3 bases are TGTGCCAGCAGTAAAACGACAGGGAGTAGCTCTGGGGCCAACGTCCTGACTTTC. This gives the protein CASSKTTGSSSGANVLTF.

This chain connects TRBV7-2 to TRBJ2-7; TRBD2 agrees at 8 bases. V lost 1 base to trimming and J lost 3 bases; unmatched junction nucleotides: 2. Looked up from germline, CDR1 is SGHTA and CDR2 is FQGNSA. The CDR3 consists of 14 residues. CDR3 nucleotide sequence: TGTGCCAGCAGCTTAGTTAGCGGGGACTACGAGCAGTACTTC. It specifies CASSLVSGDYEQYF.

This chain joins TRBV20-1 and TRBJ1-1; TRBD1 might be the D (5 bases). The CDR3 is 11 amino acids. V was clipped by 6 bases and J by 4 bases, with 9 bases between them. CDR1 and CDR2 from the germline V gene are DFQATT and SNEGSKA (reference sequence). The CDR3 coding sequence is TGCAGTGCCCCGGGGACCACTGAAGCTTTCTTT. Residues: CSAPGTTEAFF.

This clone was counted between two and nine times. The chain couples TRBV5-1 to TRBJ1-1, with TRBD1 matching over 8 bases. CDR1 is SGHRS and CDR2 is YFSETQ in the germline V gene. The J segment lost 4 bases and the V segment lost 2 bases, leaving 4 bases of the junction unmatched. This CDR3 spans 14 amino acids. CDR3 region: CASSFQQGVTEAFF. The CDR3 DNA sequence: TGCGCCAGCAGCTTTCAACAGGGGGTCACTGAAGCTTTCTTT.

The rearrangement links TRBV4-3 to TRBJ2-1; 8 bases line up with TRBD2. This CDR3 spans 15 amino acids. J was trimmed by 7 bases and V by 2 bases; bases with no gene match: 7. CDR1 and CDR2 (germline): LGHNA, YSLEER. The CDR3 DNA follows: TGCGCCAGCAGCCAACGGAGCGGGGGAAATAATGAGCAGTTCTTC. This codes for CASSQRSGGNNEQFF.

V is TRBV7-2 and J is TRBJ2-2; 8 bases line up with TRBD1. This CDR3 has 16 amino acids. V trimming: 5 bases; J trimming: 1 base; junction bases outside the gene matches: 6. The germline gives CDR1 SGHTA, CDR2 FQGNSA. CDR3 in DNA: TGTGCCAGCAGCACCGGACAGGGACGGAACACCGGGGAGCTGTTTTTT. It translates to CASSTGQGRNTGELFF. The full variable domain, in which reference TRBV7-2 and TRBJ2-2 provide the parts outside the CDR3, is GAGVSQSPSNKVTEKGKDVELRCDPISGHTALYWYRQSLGQGLEFLIYFQGNSAPDKSGLPSDRFSAERTGGSVSTLTIQRTQQEDSAVYLCASSTGQGRNTGELFFGEGSRLTVL.

The chain combines TRBV10-3 with TRBJ2-1, with a possible D match to TRBD2 (6 bases). Germline values: CDR1 ENHRY, CDR2 SYGVKD. CDR3 length: 15 amino acids. V lost 3 bases to trimming and J lost 1 base, with 10 bases between them. DNA for the CDR3: TGTGCCATCAGTGAATTGGGGGGTTCCTACAATGAGCAGTTCTTC. It is translated as CAISELGGSYNEQFF.

V is TRBV7-2 and J is TRBJ2-7; D is ambiguous. The CDR3 runs to 14 residues. Germline loops: CDR1 SGHTA, CDR2 FQGNSA. The V and J ends lost 7 bases and 6 bases respectively, with 19 bases between them. CDR3 in amino acids: CASTPGLGYGEQYF. In DNA, the CDR3 is TGTGCCAGCACCCCCGGCCTGGGTTACGGCGAGCAGTACTTC.

The CDR3 reads CASSPYDHSNQPQHF. CDR3 coding DNA: TGTGCCAGCAGCCCTTACGATCATAGCAATCAGCCCCAGCATTTT. This rearrangement joins TRBV7-2 to TRBJ1-5; no firm D call. Germline CDR1 reads SGHTA; CDR2 reads FQGNSA. This CDR3 is built from 15 residues. V lost 5 bases to trimming and J lost 0 bases, with 11 bases between them.

The V and J genes are TRBV5-1 and TRBJ1-2; D perhaps matches TRBD1 (5 bases). CDR1 and CDR2 from the germline V gene are SGHRS and YFSETQ. The CDR3 is 16 amino acids. The ends were cut back, 0 bases at V and 9 bases at J, with 21 bases in the middle. The DNA for the CDR3 is TGCGCCAGCAGCTTGGGGGTAGCAGGGACGGCTGTGAGCTACACCTTC. This gives the protein CASSLGVAGTAVSYTF.

V usage is TRBV9 and J usage is TRBJ2-2; the D gene is possibly TRBD1 (6 bases). V was cut by 2 bases and J by 5 bases, with 16 bases left in between. The length of the CDR3 is 16 residues. Germline V gives CDR1 SGDLS, CDR2 YYNGEE. CDR3: CASSVRQGRSTGELFF. The CDR3 coding sequence is TGTGCCAGCAGCGTTCGGCAGGGGAGATCAACCGGGGAGCTGTTTTTT.

The V gene is TRBV9, the J gene TRBJ2-5; 11 nucleotides agree with TRBD2. CDR1 is SGDLS, CDR2 YYNGEE, per germline. This CDR3 comprises 15 residues. J lost 3 bases, V lost 3 bases, and 4 bases had no gene match. CDR3 amino acids: CASSASTSGEETQYF. In DNA form, the CDR3 reads TGTGCCAGCAGCGCGTCGACTAGCGGGGAAGAGACCCAGTACTTC.

A remark on this clone: This sample includes further DNA sequences coding for the same CDR3. The chain couples TRBV9 to TRBJ1-3; D unresolved. Trimming stripped 3 bases from V and 3 bases from J, with 1 base between. Germline CDR1 is SGDLS and CDR2 is YYNGEE. The CDR3 loop spans 11 amino acids. The CDR3 region is CASSGGNTIYF. For the CDR3, the DNA is TGTGCCAGCAGCGGTGGAAACACCATATATTTT. Looking up the rest from reference TRBV9 and TRBJ1-3 gives the full variable domain: DSGVTQTPKHLITATGQRVTLRCSPRSGDLSVYWYQQSLDQGLQFLIQYYNGEERAKGNILERFSAQQFPDLHSELNLSSLELGDSALYFCASSGGNTIYFGEGSWLTVV.

The chain carries TRBV12-5 and TRBJ2-1; D unclear. The germline gives CDR1 LGHNT, CDR2 FRNRAP. The CDR3 has 15 amino acids. Trimming cost V 1 base and J 6 bases, with 13 bases left between them. The CDR3 loop reads CASGLELGRINEQFF. The CDR3 nucleotides read TGTGCTAGTGGTTTGGAACTTGGACGTATCAATGAGCAGTTCTTC.

The chain carries TRBV18 and TRBJ1-2; D possibly corresponds to TRBD1 (5 bases). Germline CDR1 is KGHSH and CDR2 is LQKENI. The CDR3 has 14 residues. V lost 2 bases, J lost 4 bases, and 11 bases lay in between. The CDR3 reads CASSPNQGGYGYTF. The CDR3 nucleotides read TGTGCCAGCTCACCAAATCAGGGAGGCTATGGCTACACCTTC.

This clone showed up just once. The rearrangement uses TRBV27 and TRBJ2-1; 8 bases align to TRBD1. This CDR3 contains 15 residues. Germline CDR1 MNHEY, CDR2 SMNVEV (reference sequence). V shed 7 bases and J 5 bases; nucleotides not matched to a gene: 10. The CDR3 here is CASKRSTGADNEQFF. CDR3 nucleotides: TGTGCCAGCAAAAGATCGACAGGGGCTGACAATGAGCAGTTCTTC.

V gene TRBV4-1 combines with J gene TRBJ2-6, with D unclear. CDR1 is MGHRA and CDR2 is YSYEKL in the germline V gene. V lost 4 bases, J lost 0 bases, and 16 bases lay in between. The length of the CDR3 is 18 residues. This CDR3 is CASSPVVLSSSGANVLTF. CDR3 DNA: TGCGCCAGCAGCCCAGTTGTGCTATCGAGCTCTGGGGCCAACGTCCTGACTTTC.

This clone was found a few times. The rearrangement uses TRBV7-9 and TRBJ1-1; D is perhaps TRBD1 (6 bases). The CDR3 runs to 14 residues. The V gene lost 5 bases and the J gene lost 5 bases, with 15 bases spanning the gap. In germline, CDR1 is SEHNR, CDR2 FQNEAQ (reference sequence). CDR3 amino acids: CASSASQGSTEAFF. CDR3 DNA: TGTGCCAGCAGCGCGAGCCAGGGGAGTACTGAAGCTTTCTTT.

The V call is TRBV15, the J call TRBJ2-7, with a possible D match to TRBD2 (5 bases). The CDR3 is 13 residues long. V lost 5 bases and J lost 2, with 10 bases in between. The germline V gene has CDR1 LNHNV and CDR2 YYDKDF (reference sequence). The CDR3 reads CATSLGRTYEQYF. The CDR3 DNA sequence: TGTGCCACCAGCCTGGGGAGAACCTACGAGCAGTACTTC.